The TCR beta chain described here comes from a study of blood T cell repertoires in COVID-19. The V gene's germline CDR1 is SGHDT and CDR2 YYEEEE. The CDR3 contains 16 residues. V lost 0 bases, J lost 4 bases, and 9 bases stayed unmatched. The method was immunoSEQ multiplex PCR; TCRdb's version includes in-frame clones alone and lacks a portion of them. This sample has roughly 99,000 clones, with 89% found just once. This clone was recorded only once. What was sequenced was peripheral blood. The chain couples TRBV5-6 to TRBJ1-1; 7 nucleotides agree with TRBD1. The TCR was taken from a man between 40 and 49 years old with active or convalescent COVID-19. CDR3 sequence: CASSLDVRGLGTEAFF. CDR3 in DNA: TGTGCCAGCAGCTTGGATGTAAGGGGGCTTGGCACTGAAGCTTTCTTT.